These T cell receptor beta chains were read from a single sample in a study of T-cell memory formation after mild COVID-19. MiXCR, applied by TCRdb to the 5' RACE reads, yields one record per CDR3 protein. This repertoire shows about 470,000 distinct CDR3 sequences, 18% found once; its top ten account for 12%. Sequenced material: PBMCs or a T cell subset sorted from them (not recorded which). Receptors originate from an adult woman who had mild COVID-19 (a few samples of this study predate the infection). Cell type and time point are not known. The conserved cysteine and the conserved F or W are not part of the CDR3 here. D genes are given only for firm matches. Rows may omit the clone size; those that give it use once, few, many or a size class.

clone_size: few; j_call: TRBJ2-1; d_call: .; v_call: TRBV29-1; cdr3_aa: SAVAVLGNEQF
clone_size: .; j_call: TRBJ2-1; d_call: TRBD2; v_call: TRBV12-3/TRBV12-4; cdr3_aa: ASSFGLAVAVEQF
clone_size: .; j_call: TRBJ2-4; d_call: .; v_call: TRBV12-3/TRBV12-4; cdr3_aa: ASSFQNIQY
clone_size: .; j_call: TRBJ2-1; d_call: .; v_call: TRBV20-1; cdr3_aa: SARDLGTRNNEQF
clone_size: few; j_call: TRBJ2-4; d_call: .; v_call: TRBV3-1; cdr3_aa: ASSHYRPLAKNIQY
clone_size: few; j_call: TRBJ2-1; d_call: .; v_call: TRBV3-1; cdr3_aa: ASSQWALGSYNEQF
clone_size: few; j_call: TRBJ2-7; d_call: .; v_call: TRBV7-2; cdr3_aa: ASSLAQGIRY
clone_size: few; j_call: TRBJ1-1; d_call: TRBD1; v_call: TRBV2; cdr3_aa: ASKYTRQGNTEAF
clone_size: .; j_call: TRBJ2-7; d_call: .; v_call: TRBV7-2; cdr3_aa: ASSSDFLEQY
clone_size: few; j_call: TRBJ2-1; d_call: TRBD1; v_call: TRBV11-2; cdr3_aa: ASSSGQGSYNEQF
clone_size: few; j_call: TRBJ2-4; d_call: .; v_call: TRBV4-3; cdr3_aa: ASSQGPTGTLNIQY
clone_size: .; j_call: TRBJ2-1; d_call: TRBD2; v_call: TRBV20-1; cdr3_aa: SAQAGAGGFEQF
clone_size: .; j_call: TRBJ1-1; d_call: .; v_call: TRBV6-5; cdr3_aa: ASSYRERNTEAF
clone_size: many; j_call: TRBJ1-2; d_call: .; v_call: TRBV11-2; cdr3_aa: ASSLGQSYGYT
clone_size: .; j_call: TRBJ2-7; d_call: TRBD1; v_call: TRBV4-1; cdr3_aa: ASSSGTATYEQY
clone_size: few; j_call: TRBJ1-1; d_call: .; v_call: TRBV20-1; cdr3_aa: SARRDQNTEAF
clone_size: .; j_call: TRBJ2-7; d_call: .; v_call: TRBV5-5; cdr3_aa: ASSSPAWGAPYEQY
clone_size: .; j_call: TRBJ1-5; d_call: .; v_call: TRBV20-1; cdr3_aa: SASYRDQPQH
clone_size: many; j_call: TRBJ1-2; d_call: TRBD1; v_call: TRBV7-9; cdr3_aa: ASSLPGQPYYT
clone_size: few; j_call: TRBJ2-1; d_call: .; v_call: TRBV5-1; cdr3_aa: ASSLGRDSYNEQF
clone_size: few; j_call: TRBJ1-2; d_call: TRBD1; v_call: TRBV20-1; cdr3_aa: SARGTGNYGYT
clone_size: many; j_call: TRBJ2-5; d_call: .; v_call: TRBV12-3/TRBV12-4; cdr3_aa: ASSFLSQETQY
clone_size: .; j_call: TRBJ2-7; d_call: .; v_call: TRBV6-2/TRBV6-3; cdr3_aa: ASNRAGSYEQY
clone_size: few; j_call: TRBJ2-1; d_call: .; v_call: TRBV7-8; cdr3_aa: ASLPGEGLHEQF
clone_size: .; j_call: TRBJ1-2; d_call: .; v_call: TRBV5-1; cdr3_aa: ASSLARGQTNYGYT
clone_size: .; j_call: TRBJ1-3; d_call: TRBD1; v_call: TRBV18; cdr3_aa: ASSPYQKGQGGNTIY
clone_size: few; j_call: TRBJ1-2; d_call: .; v_call: TRBV3-1; cdr3_aa: ASSQLGNYGYT
clone_size: few; j_call: TRBJ2-7; d_call: .; v_call: TRBV6-5; cdr3_aa: ASSYSAGRVYEQY
clone_size: .; j_call: TRBJ1-2; d_call: TRBD1; v_call: TRBV7-9; cdr3_aa: ASSLDDRGSGGYT
clone_size: many; j_call: TRBJ1-1; d_call: .; v_call: TRBV6-1; cdr3_aa: AVMWNGADTEAF
clone_size: few; j_call: TRBJ2-1; d_call: TRBD1; v_call: TRBV20-1; cdr3_aa: SARVPRGPRDEQF
clone_size: .; j_call: TRBJ2-4; d_call: .; v_call: TRBV11-2; cdr3_aa: ASSLAQNIQY
clone_size: .; j_call: TRBJ2-7; d_call: .; v_call: TRBV24-1; cdr3_aa: ATSDFNEPYEQY
clone_size: few; j_call: TRBJ2-7; d_call: .; v_call: TRBV5-1; cdr3_aa: ASSRGFPYEQY
clone_size: .; j_call: TRBJ2-2; d_call: TRBD1; v_call: TRBV4-1; cdr3_aa: ASSLQGASGELF
clone_size: .; j_call: TRBJ1-1; d_call: .; v_call: TRBV5-1; cdr3_aa: ASSLAGDRNTEAF
clone_size: few; j_call: TRBJ2-3; d_call: .; v_call: TRBV7-9; cdr3_aa: ASSRGAGPTDTQY
clone_size: few; j_call: TRBJ2-1; d_call: .; v_call: TRBV5-1; cdr3_aa: ASSLMPGRSNEQF
clone_size: few; j_call: TRBJ2-5; d_call: .; v_call: TRBV7-8; cdr3_aa: ASSGRTLWSGY
clone_size: few; j_call: TRBJ2-2; d_call: .; v_call: TRBV5-1; cdr3_aa: ASSLSPGPNTGELF